This T cell receptor (beta chain) was retrieved from a study of human thymus T cells. Resections that were taken during corrective heart surgery supplied the thymus tissue. Serving as donors were healthy Finnish infants, each of whom was having open corrective surgery for congenital heart defects. Profiled with immunoSEQ multiplex PCR; TCRdb holds only in-frame clones, not every one. The sample carries about 120,000 clones, over 85% recorded once. This CDR3 comprises 15 residues. With V trimmed by 8 bases and J by 3 bases, 10 bases remained unmatched. Germline V gives CDR1 KGHSH, CDR2 LQKENI. The specimen sequenced was thymus tissue. The receptor was isolated from a boy younger than two with a congenital heart defect but otherwise immunologically healthy. The chain recombines TRBV18 with TRBJ2-3; TRBD2 aligns across 8 bases. The CDR3, as DNA: TGTGCCAGCACCCGACAGCGGGGGCCTACAGATACGCAGTATTTT. It specifies CASTRQRGPTDTQYF.